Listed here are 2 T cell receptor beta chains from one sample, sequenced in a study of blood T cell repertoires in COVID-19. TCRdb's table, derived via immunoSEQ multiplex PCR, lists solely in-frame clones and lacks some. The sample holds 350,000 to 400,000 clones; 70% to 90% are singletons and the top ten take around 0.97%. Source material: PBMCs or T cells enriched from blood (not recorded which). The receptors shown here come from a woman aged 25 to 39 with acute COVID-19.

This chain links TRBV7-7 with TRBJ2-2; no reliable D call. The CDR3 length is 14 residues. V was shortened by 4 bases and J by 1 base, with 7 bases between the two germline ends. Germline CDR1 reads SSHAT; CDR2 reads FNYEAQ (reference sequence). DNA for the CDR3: TGTGCCAGCAGCTCCTTCGGGAACACCGGGGAGCTGTTTTTT. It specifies CASSSFGNTGELFF.

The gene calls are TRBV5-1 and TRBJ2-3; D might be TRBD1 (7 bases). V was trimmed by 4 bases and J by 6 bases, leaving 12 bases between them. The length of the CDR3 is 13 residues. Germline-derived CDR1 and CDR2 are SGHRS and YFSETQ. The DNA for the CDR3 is TGCGCCAGCAGCGGAGGGACAGCGGATACGCAGTATTTT. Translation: CASSGGTADTQYF. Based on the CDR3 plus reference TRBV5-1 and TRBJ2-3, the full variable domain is KAGVTQTPRYLIKTRGQQVTLSCSPISGHRSVSWYQQTPGQGLQFLFEYFSETQRNKGNFPGRFSGRQFSNSRSEMNVSTLELGDSALYLCASSGGTADTQYFGPGTRLTVL.